The clone carrying this T cell receptor beta chain came up a few times. Its antigen is unidentified. These data are taken from a study of blood T cells in healthy people across ages. The study, taken as a whole, reports: PBMCs went unsorted, and a conclusive naive versus antigen-experienced comparison was therefore prevented.

Isolated per sample were at least 6 million PBMCs. There are 15 residues in the CDR3. J gave up 1 base and V 3 bases, and 2 bases lay outside the gene matches. Germline CDR1 and CDR2: SGHRS and YFSETQ. Primers used in a second PCR of about 6 to 11 cycles were a sample-barcoded 5' primer and a J-beta primer mix. TCRdb used MiXCR to reprocess the 5' RACE reads, holding one entry per CDR3 protein. The repertoire holds 650,000 to 950,000 distinct CDR3 sequences, under 45% seen once, with approximately 20% in the top ten. The chain combines TRBV5-1 with TRBJ2-2; 8 positions match TRBD1. The sequenced material came from blood. This clonotype was obtained from a man aged 60 to 69 in good health. CDR3 nucleotides: TGCGCCAGCAGCTCGGGACAGGAGAACACCGGGGAGCTGTTTTTT. It encodes CASSSGQENTGELFF.